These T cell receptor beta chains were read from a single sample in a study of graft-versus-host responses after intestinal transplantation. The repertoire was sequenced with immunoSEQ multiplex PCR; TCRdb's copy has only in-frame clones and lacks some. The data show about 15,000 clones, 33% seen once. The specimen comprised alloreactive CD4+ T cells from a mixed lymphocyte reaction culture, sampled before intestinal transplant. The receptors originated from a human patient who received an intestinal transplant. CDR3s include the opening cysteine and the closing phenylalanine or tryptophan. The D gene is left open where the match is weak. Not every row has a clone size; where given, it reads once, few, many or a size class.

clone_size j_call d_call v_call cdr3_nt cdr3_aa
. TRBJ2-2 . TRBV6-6 TGTGCCAGCAGGGGGGACACCGGGGAGCTGTTTTTT CASRGDTGELFF
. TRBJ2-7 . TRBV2 TGTGCCAGCAGGACGGACAGTCGATCCTACGAGCAGTACTTC CASRTDSRSYEQYF
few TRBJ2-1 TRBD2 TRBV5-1 TGCGCCAGCAGCTCCCACCCTCGACTAGCGGGGGACTACAATGAGCAGTTCTTC CASSSHPRLAGDYNEQFF
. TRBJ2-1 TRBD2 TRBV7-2 TGTGCCAGCAGCCTGACTAGCGTTTCCTACAATGAGCAGTTCTTC CASSLTSVSYNEQFF
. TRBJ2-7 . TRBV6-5 TGTGCCAGCAGTTACTCGACAGCCCCCTACGAGCAGTACTTC CASSYSTAPYEQYF
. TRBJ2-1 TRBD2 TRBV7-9 TGTGCCAGCAGCTTTTTAGGCGGGAGAAGATCCAATGAGCAGTTCTTC CASSFLGGRRSNEQFF
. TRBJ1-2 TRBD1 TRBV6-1 TGTGCCAGCAACAACCCAGGGACAGCTAACTATGGCTACACCTTC CASNNPGTANYGYTF
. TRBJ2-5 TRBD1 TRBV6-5 TGTGCCAGCAAGGACAGGGCGGGGGAGACCCAGTACTTC CASKDRAGETQYF
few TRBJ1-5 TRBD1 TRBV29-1 TGCAGCGTACAGGGGAATACCAATCAGCCCCAGCATTTT CSVQGNTNQPQHF
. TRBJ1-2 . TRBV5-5 TGTGCCAGCAGCCAAGATATCCAGGGCACATATGGCTACACCTTC CASSQDIQGTYGYTF
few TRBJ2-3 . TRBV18 TGTGCCAGCACTTCGGGAGTTATCACAGATACGCAGTATTTT CASTSGVITDTQYF
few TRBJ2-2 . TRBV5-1 TGCGCCAGCAGCTATACAGTGACCGGGGAGCTGTTTTTT CASSYTVTGELFF
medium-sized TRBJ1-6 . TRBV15 TGTGCCACCAGCAGAGATCTCCCCTCAGGGCCCCCGCAGCCCAATTCACCCCTCCACTTT CATSRDLPSGPPQPNSPLHF
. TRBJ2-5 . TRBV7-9 TGTGCCAGCAGCGATTCAGAGACCCAGTACTTC CASSDSETQYF
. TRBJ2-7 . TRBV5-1 TGCGCCAGCAGCCCGCCGGGACAAGGACAACTCTACGAGCAGTACTTC CASSPPGQGQLYEQYF
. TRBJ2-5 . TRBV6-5 TGTGCCAGCAGTCGACGCAGAGAGACCCAGTACTTC CASSRRRETQYF
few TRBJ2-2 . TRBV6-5 TGTGCCAGCAGTGGGACTGCGAACACCGGGGAGCTGTTTTTT CASSGTANTGELFF
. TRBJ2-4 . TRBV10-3 TGTGCCATCAGTGAGTCAGGGGCAGACAAAAACATTCAGTACTTC CAISESGADKNIQYF
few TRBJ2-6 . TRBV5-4 TGTGCCAGCAGCCAAGGGGCATCCCGGTCTGGAGCCAACGTCCTGACTTTC CASSQGASRSGANVLTF
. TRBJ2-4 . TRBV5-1 TGCGCCAGCAGCTTGGGGGCCAAAAACATTCAGTACTTC CASSLGAKNIQYF
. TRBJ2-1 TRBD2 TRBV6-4 TGTGCCAGCAGTGAGTTCCCTGCGGGAGTGGGAAGAAATGAGCAGTTCTTC CASSEFPAGVGRNEQFF
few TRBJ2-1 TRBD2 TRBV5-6 TGTGCCAGCAGCTCCGGACTAGCCCTCTCCTACTATGAGCAGTTCTTC CASSSGLALSYYEQFF
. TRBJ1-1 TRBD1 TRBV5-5 TGTGCCAGCGGACAGGAGCCACGGGACACTGAAGCTTTCTTT CASGQEPRDTEAFF
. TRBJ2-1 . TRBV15 TGTGCCACCTCACGAGCCCCTAGCTCCTACAATGAGCAGTTCTTC CATSRAPSSYNEQFF
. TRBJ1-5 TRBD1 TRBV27 TGTGCCAGCAGTCCCGGGACAGGGTGGCTTTATAGCAATCAGCCCCAGCATTTT CASSPGTGWLYSNQPQHF
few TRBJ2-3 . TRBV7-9 TGTGCCAGCAGCTTAGGCGGAGGGGTGCATGGCACAGATACGCAGTATTTT CASSLGGGVHGTDTQYF
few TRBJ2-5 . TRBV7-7 TGTGCCAGCAGTTCCGGACTGGAGGAGACCCAGTACTTC CASSSGLEETQYF
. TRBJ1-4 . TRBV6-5 TGTGCCAGCAGCCGGAGCGGTAATGAAAAACTGTTTTTT CASSRSGNEKLFF
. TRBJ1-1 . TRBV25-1 TGTGCCAGCAGTGGGGGGCATTGGGACAAGAACACTGAAGCTTTCTTT CASSGGHWDKNTEAFF
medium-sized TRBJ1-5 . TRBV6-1 TGTGCCAGCAGTGAATCTTGGGCCACACAGCCCCAGCATTTT CASSESWATQPQHF
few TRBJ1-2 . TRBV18 TGTGCCACCTCATGGGGGCGATCCCCTGGCTACACCTTC CATSWGRSPGYTF
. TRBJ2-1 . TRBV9 TGTGCCAGCAGCGTAGTCACCGACCGGGGAGAGCAGTTCTTC CASSVVTDRGEQFF
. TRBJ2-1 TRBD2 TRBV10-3 TGTGCCATCAGTGAGTCGATAGCGGGAGTGCCAACTGAGCAGTTCTTC CAISESIAGVPTEQFF
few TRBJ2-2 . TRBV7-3 TGTGCCAGCAGCTTACTAGGAAACACCGGGGAGCTGTTTTTT CASSLLGNTGELFF
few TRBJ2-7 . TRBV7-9 TGTGCCAGCAGCTTACCCGGGGGCCTGAGGGAGCAGTACTTC CASSLPGGLREQYF
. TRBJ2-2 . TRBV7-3 TGTGCCAGCAGCCCCCGGGACCTAGCCGGGGAGCTGTTTTTT CASSPRDLAGELFF
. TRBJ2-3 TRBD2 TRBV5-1 TGCGCCAGCAGCTCACTAGCGGGGGGGCTAACAGATACGCAGTATTTT CASSSLAGGLTDTQYF
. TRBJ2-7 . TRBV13 TGTGCCAGCAGCTTAGAGGGGCCCATCTCCTACGAGCAGTACTTC CASSLEGPISYEQYF
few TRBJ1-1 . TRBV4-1 TGCGCCAGCAGCCAAGGGCGCCTGCTCGGGACGGTCGTCGCTGAAGCTTTCTTT CASSQGRLLGTVVAEAFF